What follows are 5 T cell receptor beta chains derived from one specimen sequenced in a study of T cell responses to AZD1222 COVID-19 vaccine. The data were produced by immunoSEQ multiplex PCR, yet TCRdb's version contains in-frame clones alone and is incomplete. The sample holds 150,000 to 200,000 clones, approximately 90% seen once. Sequenced material: peripheral blood, taken on day 0 of AZD1222 vaccination. These receptors were obtained from an adult in good health.

The chain recombines TRBV5-4 with TRBJ1-4, with D hard to call. CDR1 and CDR2 (germline): SGHNT, YYREEE (reference sequence). This CDR3 is 16 amino acids long. V was cut by 1 base and J by 0 bases, with 10 bases left in between. The CDR3 is CASSLWEGSTNEKLFF. The CDR3 DNA reads TGTGCCAGCAGCTTGTGGGAGGGATCAACTAATGAAAAACTGTTTTTT.

This chain joins TRBV28 and TRBJ1-2; unclear D gene. This CDR3 comprises 14 residues. Germline V gives CDR1 MDHEN, CDR2 SYDVKM. Trimming removed 6 bases at V and 3 bases at J, with 14 bases between. The CDR3 loop reads CASRPYQEYYGYTF. Written as DNA, the CDR3 is TGTGCCAGCAGGCCGTATCAGGAGTACTATGGCTACACCTTC.

The chain joins TRBV6-1 to TRBJ2-4; D possibly matches TRBD1 or TRBD2 (5 bases each). Germline V lookup: CDR1 MNHNS, CDR2 SASEGT. Between the trimmed V and J ends, which lost 1 base and 13 bases, there was a span of 14 bases. There are 13 residues in the CDR3. The CDR3 region is CASSEGGWDAQYF. For the CDR3, the DNA is TGTGCCAGCAGTGAAGGGGGCTGGGACGCCCAGTACTTC.

The J gene is TRBJ1-2, the V gene TRBV28; D gene ambiguous. The germline V gene has CDR1 MDHEN and CDR2 SYDVKM. The CDR3 has 14 residues. V was clipped by 3 bases and J by 5 bases, with 13 bases between them. CDR3 sequence reads: CASSFGRAGYGYTF. CDR3 coding DNA: TGTGCCAGCAGTTTTGGACGGGCGGGGTATGGCTACACCTTC.

This clone has just a few counts. The genes are TRBV9 and TRBJ1-6, with a possible D match to TRBD1 (5 bases). This CDR3 is built from 15 residues. The V and J ends lost 3 bases and 11 bases respectively, with 18 bases between them. In germline, CDR1 is SGDLS, CDR2 YYNGEE. CDR3 coding DNA: TGTGCCAGCAGCGCCACTCGATTGGGGGGTCCACCCCTCCACTTT. Protein: CASSATRLGGPPLHF.